Below are 9 T cell receptor beta chains sequenced from a single sample in a study of cytomegalovirus exposure and HLA in healthy donors. The study ran its PCR with 60 Vbeta and 13 Jbeta primers. Assay used: immunoSEQ multiplex PCR; TCRdb lists only in-frame clones, some missing. The top ten clones hold about 5% of a sample with around 62,000 clones, under 85% of them seen once. Sequenced input: PBMCs. These receptors came from a male donor in good health and CMV-seropositive.

The rearrangement links TRBV4-3 to TRBJ1-2; D is unresolved. Germline V gene data show CDR1 as LGHNA and CDR2 as YSLEER. V lost 1 base, J lost 2 bases, and 11 bases lay in between. The CDR3 is 15 residues long. CDR3 coding DNA: TGCGCCAGCAGCCAAGTGCCACTTAACAACTATGGCTACACCTTC. It codes for CASSQVPLNNYGYTF.

V gene TRBV6-5 combines with J gene TRBJ1-1; no clear D. Trimming cost V 2 bases and J 5 bases, with 12 bases left between them. CDR3 length: 14 amino acids. The germline V gene encodes CDR1 MNHEY and CDR2 SVGAGI. Written as DNA, the CDR3 is TGTGCCAGCAGTTACGGGTTACGGGGTACTGAAGCTTTCTTT. It yields the protein CASSYGLRGTEAFF.

This chain links TRBV5-1 with TRBJ2-2, with D unresolved. The CDR3 loop spans 12 amino acids. Germline lookup yields CDR1 SGHRS and CDR2 YFSETQ. Trimming took off 0 bases at V and 10 bases at J, with 7 bases between the two ends. CDR3 sequence: CASSLDTLELFF. Here the CDR3 DNA reads TGCGCCAGCAGCTTGGACACCCTGGAGCTGTTTTTT.

The chain is built from TRBV7-9 and TRBJ2-7; D is possibly TRBD1 (6 bases). Germline V CDR1 and CDR2: SEHNR, FQNEAQ (reference sequence). CDR3 length: 15 residues. Trimming took 7 bases from V and 0 from J, leaving 16 bases between them. The CDR3 sequence is CASIRIGTPSYEQYF. CDR3 bases: TGTGCCAGCATCCGTATTGGGACACCCTCCTACGAGCAGTACTTC. Filled out from reference TRBV7-9 and TRBJ2-7, the complete variable domain reads DTGVSQNPRHKITKRGQNVTFRCDPISEHNRLYWYRQTLGQGPEFLTYFQNEAQLEKSRLLSDRFSAERPKGSFSTLEIQRTEQGDSAMYLCASIRIGTPSYEQYFGPGTRLTVT.

This clone was detected only a few times. V usage is TRBV9 and J usage is TRBJ2-2; the match to TRBD2 covers 9 bases. The V and J ends lost 2 bases and 0 bases, in that order; junction bases with no gene match: 11. CDR1 is SGDLS, CDR2 YYNGEE, per germline. This CDR3 is built from 19 residues. Written as DNA, the CDR3 is TGTGCCAGCAGCGTGCCGCCAGCGGGGGGCGGGCCGAACACCGGGGAGCTGTTTTTT. Its translation is CASSVPPAGGGPNTGELFF.

V is TRBV30 and J is TRBJ1-6, with 8 bases aligning to TRBD1. CDR3 length equals 15 residues. Unmatched junction bases numbered 7, after V lost 2 bases and J lost 7 bases. Looked up from germline, CDR1 is GTSNPN and CDR2 is SVGIG (reference sequence). This CDR3 is CAWSSGNRGNSPLHF. The CDR3 DNA follows: TGTGCCTGGAGTTCGGGGAACAGGGGGAATTCACCCCTCCACTTT.

The chain combines TRBV2 with TRBJ2-3, with 7 nucleotides matching TRBD2. Germline V lookup: CDR1 SNHLY, CDR2 FYNNEI. The CDR3 is 12 residues long. After removal of 6 bases from V and 6 bases from J, the junction contained 3 bases not matched to a gene. The CDR3 loop is CASREGGDTQYF. The CDR3 DNA reads as TGTGCCAGCAGGGAGGGAGGGGATACGCAGTATTTT.

The chain joins TRBV25-1 to TRBJ2-4; D gene unclear. V shed 5 bases and J shed 7 bases, with 6 bases lying between them. CDR1 and CDR2 from the germline V gene are MGHDK and SYGVNS. There are 11 residues in the CDR3. Here the CDR3 DNA reads TGTGCCAGCAGTTTCGGGAACATTCAGTACTTC. Translated: CASSFGNIQYF.

V usage is TRBV5-1 and J usage is TRBJ2-2; 8 bases line up with TRBD1. CDR3 length equals 17 residues. The germline CDR1 and CDR2 sequences are SGHRS and YFSETQ. With 4 bases clipped from V and 0 bases from J, the junction kept 8 bases outside the gene matches. The CDR3 loop reads CASSTRRQGSNTGELFF. CDR3 coding DNA: TGCGCCAGCAGCACCCGCCGACAGGGGTCGAACACCGGGGAGCTGTTTTTT.